These 14 T cell receptor beta chains were all obtained from the same sample, sequenced in a study of blood T cells in healthy people across ages (dated by TCRdb to between 2014 and 2017). The library came from 5' RACE. A second PCR of about 6 to 11 cycles was run with a J-beta primer mix and a sample-barcoded 5' primer. In TCRdb, the public reads were trimmed at Q25 with fastp and aligned with MiXCR, with productive beta chains retained. Every distinct CDR3 protein forms one entry, paired with its most common genes and DNA. This sample comprises 1.8 million or so distinct CDR3 sequences, roughly two fifths of them detected only once. More than 20% of the sample belongs to the ten largest clones. Sequenced: blood. The receptor source for this set is a human donor in good health.

This clonotype has more than one count but fewer than ten. V gene TRBV5-5 combines with J gene TRBJ2-3, with 9 bases aligning to TRBD1. CDR3 length equals 15 residues. Germline lookup yields CDR1 SGHKS and CDR2 YYEKEE (reference sequence). The ends lost 4 bases at V and 3 bases at J; junction bases unmatched: 6. CDR3 in amino acids: CASSDRQGVTDTQYF. The DNA of the CDR3 is TGTGCCAGCAGCGACCGACAGGGGGTAACAGATACGCAGTATTTT.

The rearrangement uses TRBV5-5 and TRBJ1-1; the match to TRBD1 covers 8 bases. This CDR3 contains 15 residues. Germline V lookup: CDR1 SGHKS, CDR2 YYEKEE (reference sequence). Trimming took 5 bases from V and 4 from J; bases not matched to a gene: 10. For the CDR3, the DNA is TGTGCCAGCAGACCCGGACAGGGATTTTTCACTGAAGCTTTCTTT. As protein: CASRPGQGFFTEAFF.

The J gene is TRBJ2-1, the V gene TRBV9; D remains unclear. The V gene's germline CDR1 is SGDLS and CDR2 YYNGEE. Trimming pared 4 bases from V and 5 bases from J, leaving 16 bases between. The CDR3 consists of 15 residues. This chain's CDR3 is CASSPNPTPDNEQFF. In DNA, the CDR3 is TGTGCCAGCAGCCCCAACCCGACCCCGGACAATGAGCAGTTCTTC.

The table lists this clonotype with a few counts. The chain has TRBV12-3 or TRBV12-4 and TRBJ2-5; possible D gene TRBD2, 5 bases. This CDR3 is built from 15 residues. V shed 5 bases and J shed 2 bases, with 15 bases lying between them. CDR3 nucleotide sequence: TGTGCCAGCAGTCGTCCTGGACTCCGACAAGAGACCCAGTACTTC. It codes for CASSRPGLRQETQYF.

V and J are TRBV7-3 and TRBJ1-6; possible D gene TRBD1, 6 bases. V lost 2 bases to trimming and J lost 7 bases, with 9 bases between them. Germline V lookup: CDR1 SGHTA, CDR2 FQGTGA. This CDR3 is 14 amino acids long. The CDR3 region is CASSLQGFNSPLHF. The CDR3 DNA is TGTGCCAGCAGCTTACAGGGGTTCAATTCACCCCTCCACTTT.

This chain connects TRBV20-1 to TRBJ1-5, with 7 bases fitting TRBD1. Unmatched junction bases numbered 5, after V lost 4 bases and J lost 5 bases. Germline lookup yields CDR1 DFQATT and CDR2 SNEGSKA (reference sequence). The CDR3 covers 13 residues. CDR3 nucleotide sequence: TGCAGTGCTACAGGGGGTTTCGATCAGCCCCAGCATTTT. It encodes CSATGGFDQPQHF.

The rearrangement links TRBV25-1 to TRBJ1-2; D gene ambiguous. Trimming removed 2 bases from V and 4 bases from J, with 14 bases in between. The V gene's germline CDR1 is MGHDK and CDR2 SYGVNS. This CDR3 spans 15 amino acids. CDR3 sequence reads: CASSEESGQFYGYTF. CDR3 nucleotide sequence: TGTGCCAGCAGTGAAGAGAGCGGGCAGTTCTATGGCTACACCTTC.

The sample holds a few counts of this clonotype. J is TRBJ2-1 and V is TRBV20-1; TRBD2 matches at 13 bases. CDR1 and CDR2 (germline): DFQATT, SNEGSKA (reference sequence). This CDR3 comprises 17 residues. With V trimmed by 1 base and J by 3 bases, 6 bases remained unmatched. CDR3 nucleotides: TGCAGTGCTAGAGGGCCGGGACTAGCGGGGTACTACAATGAGCAGTTCTTC. Amino acid sequence: CSARGPGLAGYYNEQFF.

This clonotype showed up just once. The CDR3 sequence: CSVEGRVSFDEQFF. In DNA form, the CDR3 reads TGCAGCGTTGAAGGCAGGGTAAGCTTCGATGAGCAGTTCTTC. The chain links TRBV29-1 to TRBJ2-1; a possible D gene is TRBD1 (5 bases). The CDR3 runs 14 residues. V dropped 1 base and J dropped 8 bases, with 15 bases sitting between them. Germline CDR1 reads SQVTM; CDR2 reads ANQGSEA.

The chain links TRBV6-5 to TRBJ1-1; D may be TRBD1 (6 bases). In germline, CDR1 is MNHEY, CDR2 SVGAGI. The ends were cut back, 0 bases at V and 4 bases at J, with 18 bases in the middle. This CDR3 spans 17 amino acids. Written as DNA, the CDR3 is TGTGCCAGCAGTTACTCTTCAGGGGATGAGGCGATCACTGAAGCTTTCTTT. Its translation is CASSYSSGDEAITEAFF.

This chain joins TRBV7-2 and TRBJ2-3, with a possible D match to TRBD2 (6 bases). Looked up from germline, CDR1 is SGHTA and CDR2 is FQGNSA. This CDR3 contains 14 residues. The V and J ends lost 1 base and 7 bases respectively, with 12 bases between them. The CDR3 is CASSLDFGGNTQYF. The CDR3 DNA sequence: TGTGCCAGCAGCTTAGACTTCGGGGGAAATACGCAGTATTTT.

The chain recombines TRBV28 with TRBJ1-5; D perhaps matches TRBD1 (5 bases). This CDR3 spans 16 amino acids. Germline V CDR1 and CDR2: MDHEN, SYDVKM. V gave up 6 bases and J gave up 0 bases, with 15 bases separating them. The CDR3 region is CASSSTYQGSNQPQHF. The CDR3 DNA reads as TGTGCCAGCAGCTCTACCTACCAGGGTAGCAATCAGCCCCAGCATTTT.

A few counts support this clonotype. The chain couples TRBV5-1 to TRBJ2-1; TRBD2 aligns across 13 bases. After removal of 4 bases from V and 1 base from J, the junction contained 8 bases not matched to a gene. Germline V gene lookup returns CDR1 SGHRS and CDR2 YFSETQ. CDR3 length equals 18 residues. Here the CDR3 reads CASSPRTSGGLSYNEQFF. The CDR3 nucleotides are TGCGCCAGCAGCCCGAGGACTAGCGGGGGCCTTTCCTACAATGAGCAGTTCTTC.

The V gene is TRBV4-3, the J gene TRBJ2-7, with 12 bases lining up with TRBD2. The V gene's germline CDR1 is LGHNA and CDR2 YSLEER. The CDR3 spans 18 residues. V lost 0 bases, J lost 2 bases, and 8 bases stayed unmatched. CDR3 nucleotide sequence: TGCGCCAGCAGCCAAGACCCTACTAGCGGGGGGACCCCCTACGAGCAGTACTTC. It codes for CASSQDPTSGGTPYEQYF.